This TCR beta chain was observed in a study of cytomegalovirus exposure and HLA in healthy donors. Study results and limitations: After further analysis at a later stage, 15,000 to 20,000 TCR beta sequences were associated with HLA alleles at 0.05 false discovery rate. Most TCR beta V segments were productive about 87% or about 30% of the time in an earlier analysis. In vitro, a few CMV-associated chains proved specific for CMV antigens.

The PCR employed 60 Vbeta primers together with 13 Jbeta primers. Assay: immunoSEQ multiplex PCR; the TCRdb copy retains only in-frame clones and omits some. The sample consists of 150,000 or so clones, around four fifths of them appearing once. This CDR3 comprises 17 residues. CDR1 is SEHNR and CDR2 is FQNEAQ in the germline V gene (reference sequence). The trim removed 1 base at V and 8 bases at J, leaving 11 bases unmatched. This clone turned up a few times. Its antigen remains unidentified. Input material: PBMCs. This clonotype originated in a man between 18 and 35 years old in good health and CMV-seropositive. J is TRBJ2-1 and V is TRBV7-9; 10 bases agree with TRBD1. The CDR3 nucleotides read TGTGCCAGCAGCTTAGGCGTTTTGACAGGGGGCCCGGATGAGCAGTTCTTC. Translation: CASSLGVLTGGPDEQFF. The variable domain in full, completed from reference TRBV7-9 and TRBJ2-1, reads DTGVSQNPRHKITKRGQNVTFRCDPISEHNRLYWYRQTLGQGPEFLTYFQNEAQLEKSRLLSDRFSAERPKGSFSTLEIQRTEQGDSAMYLCASSLGVLTGGPDEQFFGPGTRLTVL.